This T cell receptor (beta chain) was identified in a study of blood T cells in healthy people across ages (dated by TCRdb to 2014 to 2015). Some background on the complete study: In model experiments, roughly one uniquely barcoded TCR beta cDNA molecule per two T cells was captured by template switching. To track age-related changes in TCR beta repertoire diversity, the study relied on deep sequencing normalized with unique cDNA molecular identifiers. Donors were grouped into four age groups: young (average approximately 16 years), middle-aged (around 39), aged (roughly 62) and long-lived (just over 80). To avoid experimental bias, donors of different ages were randomly spread across the sequencing lanes. The study analyzed two additional independent replicas of 1 million unique cDNA reads from the same blood draw for two donors, one aged 18 to 30 and one aged 80 or older.

Donors were approximately 42 systemically healthy Caucasian individuals from Russia aged roughly 6 to 90 years. Ten milliliters of peripheral blood were drawn from each donor into EDTA-treated Vacutainer tubes. Ficoll-Paque density-gradient centrifugation was used to isolate PBMCs, with at least 6 million per sample. Trizol reagent was used to extract total RNA from PBMCs, with at least 6 micrograms per sample. For every donor, an aliquot of PBMCs went through flow cytometry to measure the percentages of naive CD45RAhigh/CD27high T cells. Findings and caveats that apply to the study as a whole: Bulk unsorted PBMC profiling prevented conclusive comparison of naive and antigen-experienced compartments. Observed TCR beta diversity per million T cells fell roughly linearly with age, and a significant reduction was already apparent by age approximately 41. Donor CMV infection status was unknown, potentially confounding age-related changes in expanded clonotypes. Estimates of total diversity from one million sequenced T cells were regarded as lower bounds and underestimates. Compared with the aged group, the long-lived group had more naive CD4+ T cells, fewer expanded clones and increased TCR diversity, a pattern suggesting age selection. There was a strong correlation between observed TCR beta diversity and the percentage of naive T cells measured by flow cytometry.

After removal of 5 bases from V and 0 bases from J, the junction retains 16 bases not matched to a gene. The CDR3 has 20 amino acids, counting the end cysteine and phenylalanine. The CDR3 DNA has 60 bases and is translated from base 1. Libraries were prepared through 5' RACE. This sample was sequenced with an Illumina HiSeq 2500. A second PCR of about 6 to 11 cycles was performed with a sample-barcoded 5' primer and a J-beta primer mix. Each TCR beta cDNA molecule received a unique molecular identifier from a template-switch 5' adaptor carrying 12 random nucleotides. At least 2.5 million CDR3-containing paired-end reads were obtained from each sample. All of the RNA was converted into first-strand cDNA using the Mint cDNA synthesis kit, with a TRBC-specific oligonucleotide serving as the primer. All cDNA was treated with uracil-DNA glycosylase and then went through a first 18-cycle PCR with the universal primers M1SS and BC2_uni_R. The authors' analysis ran thus. For normalization, 1 million high-quality reads were randomly selected from each sample, with every read carrying a distinct molecular identifier. Instead of being binned into consensus sequences, reads that shared molecular identifiers were thrown out. MiTCR, set to a Q25 quality threshold and the strictest error-elimination algorithm, was used for CDR3 identification, clonotype clustering and error correction. A nonparametric unseen species model using Euler transformation provided a lower-bound estimate of total TCR beta diversity. TCRdb redid the processing of the public reads, applying fastp at Q25 and MiXCR, and retained in-frame beta chains. A single entry per CDR3 protein holds the most common genes and DNA from its merged rows. TCRdb, not the authors, supplied the V and J calls. The sample records about 1.5 million distinct CDR3 sequences, approximately 42% of which are singletons. Just over 4% of the sample is in the top ten clones.

Notes on this clonotype: Its antigen is currently not known. Base-call qualities are not available, and no considerably larger clone is one nucleotide away.

The TCR comes from a woman aged 18-29 years in good health. The chain links TRBV12-3 or TRBV12-4 with TRBJ2-7; TRBD2 matches 13 bases in the middle. Specimen: blood. The CDR3 corresponds to CASSTTPGLAGPFHSYEQYF. The sequence in DNA is TGTGCCAGCAGTACAACACCGGGACTAGCGGGACCTTTCCACTCCTACGAGCAGTACTTC.